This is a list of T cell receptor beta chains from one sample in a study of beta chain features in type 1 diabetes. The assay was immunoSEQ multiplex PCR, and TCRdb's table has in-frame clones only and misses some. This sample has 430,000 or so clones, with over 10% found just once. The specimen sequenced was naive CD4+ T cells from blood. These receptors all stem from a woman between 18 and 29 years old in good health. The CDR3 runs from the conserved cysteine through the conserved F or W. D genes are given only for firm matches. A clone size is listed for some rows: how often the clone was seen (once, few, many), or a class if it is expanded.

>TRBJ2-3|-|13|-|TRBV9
CASSATGSDTQYF
TGTGCCAGCAGCGCCACAGGGTCGGATACGCAGTATTTT
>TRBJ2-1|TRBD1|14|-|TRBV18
CASSPRDRHDEQFF
TGTGCCAGCTCACCACGGGACAGGCACGATGAGCAGTTCTTC
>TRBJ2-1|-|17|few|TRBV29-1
CSVEDELGRGVLEEQFF
TGCAGCGTTGAAGACGAGTTGGGACGGGGAGTACTAGAGGAGCAGTTCTTC
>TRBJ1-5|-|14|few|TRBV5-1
CASRPDPGNQPQHF
TGCGCCAGCAGGCCGGACCCGGGCAATCAGCCCCAGCATTTT
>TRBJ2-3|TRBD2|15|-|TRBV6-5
CASSRRSGRTDTQYF
TGTGCCAGCAGTCGACGTAGCGGGAGAACAGATACGCAGTATTTT
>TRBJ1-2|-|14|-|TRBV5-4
CASSHIDRNYGYTF
TGCGCCAGCAGCCACATAGACAGGAACTATGGCTACACCTTC
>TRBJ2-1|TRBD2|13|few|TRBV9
CASSVTLAGSQFF
TGTGCCAGCAGCGTAACACTAGCGGGCTCCCAGTTCTTC
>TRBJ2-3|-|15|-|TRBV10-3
CAISEGARGTDTQYF
TGTGCCATCAGTGAAGGGGCCCGGGGCACAGATACGCAGTATTTT
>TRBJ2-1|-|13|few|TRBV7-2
CASRRGQSNEQFF
TGTGCCAGCCGGCGGGGACAGAGCAATGAGCAGTTCTTC
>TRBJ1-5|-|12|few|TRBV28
CASRYSNQPQHF
TGTGCCAGCCGGTATAGCAATCAGCCCCAGCATTTT
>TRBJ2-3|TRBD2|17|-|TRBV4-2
CASSPRPTGGPLDTQYF
TGTGCCAGCAGCCCCCGCCCCACGGGGGGGCCGTTAGATACGCAGTATTTT
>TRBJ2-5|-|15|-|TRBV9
CASSVGGARQETQYF
TGTGCCAGCAGCGTAGGGGGGGCCCGGCAAGAGACCCAGTACTTC
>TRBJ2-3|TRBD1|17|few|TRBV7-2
CASSPKRPGQATDTQYF
TGTGCCAGCAGCCCAAAGCGCCCGGGACAGGCCACAGATACGCAGTATTTT
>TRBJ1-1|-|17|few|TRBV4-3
CASSQEGRMELNTEAFF
TGCGCCAGCAGCCAAGAGGGACGGATGGAGTTGAACACTGAAGCTTTCTTT
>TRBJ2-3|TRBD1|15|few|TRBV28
CASSFGTGSTDTQYF
TGTGCCAGCAGTTTCGGGACAGGGAGCACAGATACGCAGTATTTT
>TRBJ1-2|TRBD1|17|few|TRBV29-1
CSVTALGRGLKDYGYTF
TGCAGCGTTACCGCCTTGGGCAGGGGGCTTAAGGACTATGGCTACACCTTC
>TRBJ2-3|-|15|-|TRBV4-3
CASSQEPGGTDTQYF
TGCGCCAGCAGCCAAGAGCCCGGGGGCACAGATACGCAGTATTTT
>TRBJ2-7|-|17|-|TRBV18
CASSEQRPGTRLYEQYF
TGTGCCAGCTCAGAGCAACGACCCGGGACAAGACTCTACGAGCAGTACTTC
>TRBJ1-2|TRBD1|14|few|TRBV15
CATRLRTGVGGYTF
TGTGCCACCCGCCTTCGGACAGGGGTTGGTGGCTACACCTTC
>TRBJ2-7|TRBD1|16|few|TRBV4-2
CASSQAPGQGADEQYF
TGTGCCAGCAGCCAAGCACCGGGACAGGGGGCCGACGAGCAGTACTTC
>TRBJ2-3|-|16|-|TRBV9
CASSLQGTLPADTQYF
TGTGCCAGCAGCCTCCAGGGGACCCTTCCCGCAGATACGCAGTATTTT
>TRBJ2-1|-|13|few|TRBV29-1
CSVDQGPYNEQFF
TGCAGCGTTGACCAGGGACCCTACAATGAGCAGTTCTTC
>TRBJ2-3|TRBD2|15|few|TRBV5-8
CASSLGLAGIDTQYF
TGTGCCAGCAGCTTGGGACTAGCGGGGATAGATACGCAGTATTTT
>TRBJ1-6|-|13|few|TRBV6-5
CASSAVGVSPLHF
TGTGCCAGCAGTGCGGTGGGGGTTTCACCCCTCCACTTT
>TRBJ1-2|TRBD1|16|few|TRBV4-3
CASSHDRGQGARGYTF
TGCGCCAGCAGCCACGACAGGGGGCAGGGGGCGAGAGGCTACACCTTC
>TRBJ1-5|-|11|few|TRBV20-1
CSARSAQPQHF
TGCAGTGCTAGGTCTGCTCAGCCCCAGCATTTT
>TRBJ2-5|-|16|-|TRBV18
CASSPGRPTLNGTQYF
TGTGCCAGCTCACCGGGAAGGCCCACCTTGAATGGGACCCAGTACTTC
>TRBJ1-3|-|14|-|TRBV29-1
CSVGTGSSGNTIYF
TGCAGCGTTGGTACGGGGAGCTCTGGAAACACCATATATTTT
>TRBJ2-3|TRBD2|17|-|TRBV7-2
CASSHLYGRGNTDTQYF
TGTGCCAGCAGCCACCTGTATGGGCGGGGGAACACAGATACGCAGTATTTT
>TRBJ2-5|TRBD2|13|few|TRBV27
CASSLRGGETQYF
TGTGCCAGCAGTTTACGGGGGGGAGAGACCCAGTACTTC
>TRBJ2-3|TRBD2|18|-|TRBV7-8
CASSPDYLAGGGTDTQYF
TGTGCCAGCAGCCCCGACTACTTAGCGGGGGGCGGAACCGATACGCAGTATTTT
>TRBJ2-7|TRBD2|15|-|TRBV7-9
CASSNQGLAGYEQYF
TGTGCCAGCAGCAACCAAGGACTAGCGGGATACGAGCAGTACTTC
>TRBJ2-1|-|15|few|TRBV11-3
CASSFRHREGNEQFF
TGTGCCAGCAGCTTCCGCCACAGGGAGGGCAATGAGCAGTTCTTC
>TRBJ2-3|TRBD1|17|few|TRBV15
CATSRRQGAWGTDTQYF
TGTGCCACCAGCAGGCGACAGGGGGCTTGGGGCACAGATACGCAGTATTTT
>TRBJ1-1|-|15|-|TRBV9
CASSVVGRKNTEAFF
TGTGCCAGCAGCGTAGTTGGCAGGAAAAACACTGAAGCTTTCTTT
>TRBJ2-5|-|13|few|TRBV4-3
CASSLLLQETQYF
TGCGCCAGCAGCCTACTCCTCCAAGAGACCCAGTACTTC
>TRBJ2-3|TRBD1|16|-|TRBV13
CASSSTRAGTVGTQYF
TGTGCCAGCAGCTCTACGCGGGCAGGGACAGTAGGTACGCAGTATTTT
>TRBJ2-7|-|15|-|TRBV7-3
CASSSSPILDCEQYF
TGTGCCAGCAGCTCTAGCCCCATACTAGATTGCGAGCAGTACTTC
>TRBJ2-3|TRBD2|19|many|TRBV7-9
CASSSILAGGTLGTDTQYF
TGTGCCAGCAGCTCCATACTAGCGGGAGGCACCCTTGGCACAGATACGCAGTATTTT
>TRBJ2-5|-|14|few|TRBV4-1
CASSKGPRYETQYF
TGCGCCAGCAGCAAAGGACCCCGGTACGAGACCCAGTACTTC
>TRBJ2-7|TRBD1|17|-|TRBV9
CASSAHRGARSPYEQYF
TGTGCCAGCAGCGCACACAGGGGGGCAAGGAGTCCCTACGAGCAGTACTTC